Detailed here is one T cell receptor (beta chain). The specificity of this receptor is unknown. No qualities accompany the bases; no much larger clone lies one base away. This entry comes from a study of cytomegalovirus exposure and HLA in healthy donors (dated by TCRdb to 2016 to 2017). About the full investigation: In an earlier analysis of under 600 of the donors, under 300 Gb of sequence data and roughly 100 million unique TCR beta sequences from about 190 million T cells were reported. Typing coverage varied by locus: roughly 629-640 donors for A, B, C, DRB1 and DQB1; more than 500 for DQA1; more than 600 for DPA1; roughly 450 for DPB1. On average, roughly 200,000 unique TCR beta nucleotide sequences were sequenced per donor among 398 genotyped donors of the cohort, with roughly 18% of those sequences being non-productive. The study aimed to test whether cataloging public T cell receptors could reveal signatures of past pathogen exposure. Alongside the repertoire data, information on donor age, sex, ethnicity and CMV serostatus was compiled. Because of strong linkage in the cohort, roughly five DR-DQ haplotypes were treated as single units for association and clustering. High-throughput TCR immunosequencing, statistical association of individual TCRs with disease status, and machine learning were combined to predict cytomegalovirus infection status. Genome-wide SNP genotypes for about 55% of the roughly 670 donors were used in a later genetic analysis, which treated that subset as a discovery cohort. Of the 398 genotyped donors, around 81% fell in the genetic ancestry cluster associated with self-reported Caucasian donors. An early release that covered some 630 HLA-typed donors contained approximately 300 gigabases of sequencing data and 65 million to 100 million unique TCR sequences. Using immunosequencing, the study profiled T cell repertoires from roughly 650 subjects and related those repertoires to cytomegalovirus serostatus. Rather than drawing on any new phenotypic data, the later analysis identified candidate immune exposures from TCR beta sequences and the way those sequences occurred across donors. Every discovery cohort repertoire had been produced on one sequencing platform. In an earlier analysis of over 550 of the donors, high-throughput TCR beta sequencing was used to judge whether each TCR beta V gene segment behaved as functional or pseudogenic. Both class I and class II loci were covered by HLA typing, at four-digit resolution. To study patterns of TCR occurrence, a later analysis re-analyzed previously published TCR beta repertoires from 700 or so donors and added high-resolution HLA genotyping. Along with the 666-subject first cohort, a separate validation cohort of over a hundred different subjects was used. Study-level results and caveats: Several of the top co-occurrence clusters appeared to be linked to parvovirus B19, influenza, CMV and Epstein-Barr virus, according to a later analysis. Most TCR sequences were seen in very few donors, while some public TCRs were found in many individuals. This cohort had only TCR beta chains sequenced, and the lack of alpha or paired-chain data limited which features could be detected. According to a later analysis, most CMV-associated TCR beta chains appeared to be HLA-restricted, and the HLA associations seemed to be driven largely by CMV exposure. The only immune exposure information available for the cohort was CMV serostatus. An association between a missense DCLRE1C variant and V-gene and J-gene trimming of TCR beta chains was found in a later genetic analysis and replicated in an independent cohort. The classifier was reported to diagnose cytomegalovirus status with high specificity and sensitivity in both the original and validation cohorts. A few of the identified cytomegalovirus-associated TCR beta chains were confirmed in vitro to be specific for cytomegalovirus antigens. Some 16 rarely observed V segments, including chromosome 9 orphons, were excluded from the earlier analysis of a few hundred of the donors because counts were too low. According to the authors, the approach could potentially be generalized to other disease states and immunological phenotypes. A later analysis found that HLA-associated TCR beta chains were more clonally expanded and had lower generation probabilities than equally common non-associated chains. A cluster of highly shared sequence variants was judged likely to be a technical artifact of the sequencing pipeline. Some IMGT-functional V segments, including TRBV6-2 and TRBV6-3, could not be distinguished by the 87-base-pair reads and were therefore excluded. Compared with the roughly 670-donor mean, donors in an Asian-associated ancestry cluster had fewer N-insertions in productive TCRs, according to a later genetic analysis. Linkage disequilibrium might explain the correlated functional status among segregating V segments, but an unknown experimental factor could not be excluded. Because some donors lacked HLA typing at each locus, the association tests relied only on the typed subset. The presence/absence analyses assumed that sequencing depth was roughly uniform across donors, and that assumption may not be true. A further reported finding was that TCR beta sequences accurately predicted the HLA-A and HLA-B alleles for most subjects in the first cohort. A later analysis associated 15,000 or so TCR beta sequences with specific HLA alleles at a false discovery rate of 0.05. An earlier analysis of around 540 of the donors showed that most TCR beta V segments appeared in productive rearrangements either about 90% or about 30% of the time, which broadly matched IMGT annotations. A total of roughly 160 TCR beta chains were listed by the study as associated with cytomegalovirus. When HLA alleles, especially DR and DQ, strongly co-occurred, TCR associations were difficult to assign to individual alleles. In a later analysis, the rate of TCR association differed among HLA loci, with DRB1 alleles having the most associated TCRs and HLA-C alleles having the fewest.

The cohort consisted of hundreds of healthy bone marrow donors. All cohort members were sampled while nominally healthy, although unrecorded immune exposures were likely present. The donor tested CMV seronegative and was one of the 352 seronegative cohort members. A peripheral blood sample was collected from each donor, and TCR beta sequencing was performed on peripheral blood mononuclear cells. The Qiagen DNeasy Blood Extraction Kit was used to extract genomic DNA from the blood cell samples. Preparation of the library involved the immunoSEQ multiplex PCR assay. A mixture of 60 forward primers for TCR Vbeta segments and 13 reverse primers for TCR Jbeta segments was used in the multiplex PCR. The CDR3 region of rearranged TCR beta genes was amplified from genomic DNA with a multiplex PCR assay. The amplified TCR beta libraries were sequenced on the Illumina HiSeq System as 87-base-pair reads. The paper's data handling went like this. A later analysis tallied around 80 million unique TCR beta chains across the 660 or so repertoires, and about 10 million of those chains were shared by two or more donors. Raw reads were error-corrected and collapsed into unique sequences by a nearest-neighbor algorithm in which closely related sequences were merged to remove PCR and sequencing errors. CDR3 sequences were aligned to IMGT reference sequences to assign V, D and J gene segments. Each retained sequence needed at least a six-nucleotide match to both a V gene segment and a J gene segment. Rearrangements were called productive when the CDR3 lacked stop codons and stayed in frame with V and J; all others were non-productive. Following IMGT convention, CDR3 was defined as the stretch from the second conserved V-encoded cysteine up to the conserved J-encoded phenylalanine. Sequences without an unambiguous match to a single V gene segment were excluded from the earlier analysis of approximately 600 of the donors. In an earlier analysis of more than 500 of the donors, a V segment was called functional when productive rearrangements were above 56.7%, and segregating when the standard deviation between donors exceeded 5%. A statistical classification framework was built for diagnosing cytomegalovirus status from the catalog of TCR beta chain sequences. V and J gene assignment, in a later analysis, came from comparing TCR nucleotide sequences with IMGT/GENE-DB human TR gene sequences. Using the TCRdist pipeline, a later analysis assigned CDR3 sequences along with most-parsimonious VDJ recombination scenarios. In a later analysis, each TCR beta chain was defined by its CDR3 amino acid sequence together with its V-gene family, and reads lacking a unique V-gene family were excluded. A later analysis removed 500 to 600 highly shared, low-generation-probability nucleotide sequences to deal with suspected cross-contamination and a sequencing artifact. In a later analysis, a clonal expansion index was calculated for each public chain from normalized within-repertoire ranks of inferred template counts. Generation probabilities in a later analysis came from a VDJ recombination model fitted to out-of-frame rearrangements, and those results were checked against IGoR. In a later analysis, hypergeometric tests were used to score TCR-TCR, TCR-HLA and TCR-CMV co-occurrence, with a repertoire-size bias correction applied to TCR pairs. A later analysis estimated false discovery rates by permuting HLA or CMV assignments 20 times. In a later analysis, co-occurring TCRs were grouped with DBSCAN, and TCRdist sequence similarity was added when clustering was performed within HLA-allele-positive subsets. Repertoires with fewer than 30,000 or more than 120,000 public chains were left out of co-occurrence clustering, as were four to six repertoires with anomalous nucleotide sharing. TCRdb took over this immuneACCESS table, retaining in-frame rearrangements with V and J assigned. Such tables are incomplete; in checked studies, under half of the missing clones stem from an unresolved V gene, and the remainder is unexplained. Clone size and V and J calls were adopted from that table, with D and trimming inferred from the DNA. The sample records around 30,000 clones, around nine tenths of which are singletons. Jointly, the top ten make up 2.5% to 3.5% of the sample.

Via the germline V gene, CDR1 is LGHNA and CDR2 YNFKEQ. The CDR3, cysteine through phenylalanine, is 16 amino acids long. The DNA shown is the 48-base CDR3, in frame from base 1. V ends up 1 base short and J 5 bases short, with an unmatched junction base count of 9. This clonotype was sampled from a boy younger than 18 in good health and CMV-seronegative. Sequences were obtained from PBMCs. This sequence uses TRBV4-2 and TRBJ2-5, with 8 bases aligning to TRBD2. The DNA is as follows: TGTGCCAGCAGCCAAGGCGGCGCGGGGGGCGGGGAGACCCAGTACTTC. This encodes CASSQGGAGGGETQYF.